Listed below are T cell receptor beta chains from one sample, sequenced in a study of post-analysis software for immune sequencing data. TCRdb re-called the PCR reads through MiXCR, storing one row per CDR3 protein. The sample shows fewer than 600,000 distinct CDR3 sequences, under 55% of them seen only once. The sample was blood. The receptors were sampled from a girl between 5 and 17 years old with multiple sclerosis. Each CDR3 is given with its conserved first and last residue. The D gene is left open where the match is weak. The listing skips clone size in some rows; elsewhere it reads once, few, many or a size class.

CDR3,DNA,J,V,size,D
CASSLYDRGRSAHEQFF,TGTGCCAGCAGTTTATACGACAGGGGGCGCTCCGCGCATGAGCAGTTCTTC,TRBJ2-1,TRBV28,many,TRBD1
CASSLPPGGESNQPQHF,TGTGCCAGCAGCTTACCCCCGGGGGGTGAGAGCAATCAGCCCCAGCATTTT,TRBJ1-5,TRBV11-3,-,-
CASSLALASGNNEQFF,TGTGCCAGCAGCTTAGCTTTGGCTAGCGGAAACAATGAGCAGTTCTTC,TRBJ2-1,TRBV7-2,-,TRBD2
CSGRDASSYEQYF,TGCAGCGGCCGGGACGCGAGCTCCTACGAGCAGTACTTC,TRBJ2-7,TRBV29-1,few,-
CASSEGTASYGYTF,TGCGCCAGCAGCGAGGGGACGGCTAGCTATGGCTACACCTTC,TRBJ1-2,TRBV5-1,-,-
CASSLVYRGRNNEQYF,TGCGCCAGCAGCTTGGTATATCGGGGGAGGAACAACGAGCAGTACTTC,TRBJ2-7,TRBV5-1,few,-
CASSLDLAGYNEQFF,TGTGCCAGCAGCTTGGACCTAGCGGGTTACAATGAGCAGTTCTTC,TRBJ2-1,TRBV5-5,-,TRBD2
CSVGGRGPGANVLTF,TGCAGCGTCGGGGGCAGGGGGCCAGGGGCCAACGTCCTGACTTTC,TRBJ2-6,TRBV29-1,-,TRBD1
CASSLALTRRGRGYNEQFF,TGTGCCAGCAGCTTAGCGCTAACGAGACGCGGGAGGGGCTACAATGAGCAGTTCTTC,TRBJ2-1,TRBV7-9,-,TRBD2
CTSSFSGTGKNIQYF,TGCACCAGCAGCTTTAGCGGGACGGGCAAAAACATTCAGTACTTC,TRBJ2-4,TRBV1,-,-
CASSQQSLEDTQYF,TGCGCCAGCAGCCAGCAATCCCTGGAGGATACGCAGTATTTT,TRBJ2-3,TRBV4-1,few,-
CASSLSGTGTYTF,TGTGCCAGCAGTTTATCGGGGACGGGGACCTACACCTTC,TRBJ1-2,TRBV28,-,-
CASSIQGTGQPQHF,TGTGCCAGCAGCATACAGGGTACGGGACAGCCCCAGCATTTT,TRBJ1-5,TRBV7-2,-,-
CASSQISNNEQFF,TGTGCCAGCAGCCAGATCAGTAACAATGAGCAGTTCTTC,TRBJ2-1,TRBV11-3,-,-
CSASSTGQNIQYF,TGCAGTGCTAGCTCGACAGGGCAAAACATTCAGTACTTC,TRBJ2-4,TRBV20-1,-,TRBD1
CASSSDRVDYGYTF,TGTGCCAGCAGTTCTGACAGGGTCGACTATGGCTACACCTTC,TRBJ1-2,TRBV28,-,TRBD1
CASRLAGVRDTQYF,TGCGCCAGCAGACTAGCGGGAGTCCGGGATACGCAGTATTTT,TRBJ2-3,TRBV10-2,-,TRBD2
CSAEQDTDTQYF,TGCAGCGCAGAGCAAGACACAGATACGCAGTATTTT,TRBJ2-3,TRBV29-1,-,-
CASSLGRVSGANVLTF,TGTGCCAGCAGTTTGGGGCGTGTCTCTGGGGCCAACGTCCTGACTTTC,TRBJ2-6,TRBV12-3/TRBV12-4,-,-
CASSQELSGTDTQYF,TGTGCCAGCAGCCAAGAGTTATCCGGCACAGATACGCAGTATTTT,TRBJ2-3,TRBV4-2,-,-
CASSQDVIYEQYF,TGTGCCAGCAGCCAAGATGTAATCTACGAGCAGTACTTC,TRBJ2-7,TRBV3-1,-,-
CASSQEVAGGREQYF,TGCGCCAGCAGCCAAGAGGTAGCGGGAGGGAGGGAGCAGTACTTC,TRBJ2-5,TRBV4-1,-,TRBD2
CATSPRTGDLTF,TGTGCCACCTCCCCTCGGACAGGGGACCTGACTTTC,TRBJ2-6,TRBV19,-,TRBD1
CASRGTGGLSGANVLTF,TGTGCCAGCAGGGGGACAGGGGGCCTCTCTGGGGCCAACGTCCTGACTTTC,TRBJ2-6,TRBV25-1,-,TRBD1
CASSQEHGRLAANNEQFF,TGTGCCAGCAGCCAAGAACACGGGAGGCTAGCGGCGAACAATGAGCAGTTCTTC,TRBJ2-1,TRBV14,-,TRBD2
CASSQAQGSVYEQYF,TGCGCCAGCAGCCAAGCACAGGGAAGTGTTTACGAGCAGTACTTC,TRBJ2-7,TRBV4-1,-,-
CSVAVRLSYEQYF,TGCAGCGTTGCGGTCAGGCTCTCCTACGAGCAGTACTTC,TRBJ2-7,TRBV29-1,-,-
CSLARGPEETQYF,TGCAGCCTCGCGAGGGGGCCGGAAGAGACCCAGTACTTC,TRBJ2-5,TRBV29-1,-,TRBD1
CSARVRLADYNEQFF,TGCAGTGCTAGAGTTCGACTAGCGGACTACAATGAGCAGTTCTTC,TRBJ2-1,TRBV20-1,few,TRBD2
CASKEVWDNEQFF,TGTGCCAGCAAGGAGGTTTGGGACAATGAGCAGTTCTTC,TRBJ2-1,TRBV6-1,few,-
CSVDDWTGTNRSPQETQYF,TGCAGCGTTGACGATTGGACCGGGACTAACCGATCCCCCCAAGAGACCCAGTACTTC,TRBJ2-5,TRBV29-1,few,TRBD2
CATSWGYNEQFF,TGTGCCACCAGCTGGGGATACAATGAGCAGTTCTTC,TRBJ2-1,TRBV24-1,-,-